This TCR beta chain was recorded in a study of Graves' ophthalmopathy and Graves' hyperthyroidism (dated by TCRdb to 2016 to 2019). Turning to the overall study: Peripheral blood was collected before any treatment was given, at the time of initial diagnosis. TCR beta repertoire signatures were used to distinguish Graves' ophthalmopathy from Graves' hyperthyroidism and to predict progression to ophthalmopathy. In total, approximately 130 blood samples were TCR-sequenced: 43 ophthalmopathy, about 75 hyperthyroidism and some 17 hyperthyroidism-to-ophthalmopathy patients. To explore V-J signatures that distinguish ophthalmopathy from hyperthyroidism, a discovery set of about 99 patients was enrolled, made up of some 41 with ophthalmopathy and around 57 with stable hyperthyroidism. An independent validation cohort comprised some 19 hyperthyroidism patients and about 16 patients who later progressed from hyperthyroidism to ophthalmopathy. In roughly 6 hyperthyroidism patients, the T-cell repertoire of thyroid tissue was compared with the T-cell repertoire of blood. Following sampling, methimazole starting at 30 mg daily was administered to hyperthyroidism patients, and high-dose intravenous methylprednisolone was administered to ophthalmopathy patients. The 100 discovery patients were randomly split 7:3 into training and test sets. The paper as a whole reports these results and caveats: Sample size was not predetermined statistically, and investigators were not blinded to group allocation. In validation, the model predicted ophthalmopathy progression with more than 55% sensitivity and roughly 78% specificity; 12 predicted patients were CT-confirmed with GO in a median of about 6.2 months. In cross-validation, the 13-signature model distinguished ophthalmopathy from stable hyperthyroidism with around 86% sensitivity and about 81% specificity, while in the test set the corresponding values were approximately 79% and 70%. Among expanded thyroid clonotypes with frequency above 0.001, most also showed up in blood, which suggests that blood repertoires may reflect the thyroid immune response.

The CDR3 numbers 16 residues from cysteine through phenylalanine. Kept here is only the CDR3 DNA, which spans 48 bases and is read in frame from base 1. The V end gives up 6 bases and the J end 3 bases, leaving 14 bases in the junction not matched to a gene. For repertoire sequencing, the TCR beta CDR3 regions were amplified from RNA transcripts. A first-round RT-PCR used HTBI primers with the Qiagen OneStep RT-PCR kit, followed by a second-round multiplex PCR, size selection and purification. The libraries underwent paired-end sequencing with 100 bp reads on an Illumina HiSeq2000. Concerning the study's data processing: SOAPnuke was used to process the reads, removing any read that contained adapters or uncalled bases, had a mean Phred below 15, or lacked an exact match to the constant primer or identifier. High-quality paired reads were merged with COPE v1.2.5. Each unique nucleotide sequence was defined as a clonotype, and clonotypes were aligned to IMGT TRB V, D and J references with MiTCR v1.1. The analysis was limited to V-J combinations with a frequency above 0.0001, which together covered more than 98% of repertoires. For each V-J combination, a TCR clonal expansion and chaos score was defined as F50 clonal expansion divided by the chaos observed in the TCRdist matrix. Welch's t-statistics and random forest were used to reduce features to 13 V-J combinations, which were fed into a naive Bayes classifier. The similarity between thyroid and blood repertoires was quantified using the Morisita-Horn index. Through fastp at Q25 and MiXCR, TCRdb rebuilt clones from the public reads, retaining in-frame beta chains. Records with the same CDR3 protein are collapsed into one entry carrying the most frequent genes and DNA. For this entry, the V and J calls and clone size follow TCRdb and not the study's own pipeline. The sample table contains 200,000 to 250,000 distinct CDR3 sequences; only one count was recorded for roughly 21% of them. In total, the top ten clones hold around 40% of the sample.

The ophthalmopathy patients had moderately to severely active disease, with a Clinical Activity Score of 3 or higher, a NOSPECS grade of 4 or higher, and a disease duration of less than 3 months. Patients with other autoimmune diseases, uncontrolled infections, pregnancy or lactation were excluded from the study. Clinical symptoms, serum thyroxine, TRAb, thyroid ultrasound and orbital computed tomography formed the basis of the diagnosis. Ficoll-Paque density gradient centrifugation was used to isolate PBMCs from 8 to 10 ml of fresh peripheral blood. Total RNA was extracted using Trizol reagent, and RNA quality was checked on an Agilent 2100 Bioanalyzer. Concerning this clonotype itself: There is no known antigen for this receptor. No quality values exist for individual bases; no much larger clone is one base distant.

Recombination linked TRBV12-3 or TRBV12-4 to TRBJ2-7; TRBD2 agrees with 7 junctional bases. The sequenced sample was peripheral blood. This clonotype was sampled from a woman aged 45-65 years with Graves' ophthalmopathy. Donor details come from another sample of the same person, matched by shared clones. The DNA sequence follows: TGTGCCAGCAGACTGATCGGGGAGGGACCTCACTACGAGCAGTACTTC. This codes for CASRLIGEGPHYEQYF.